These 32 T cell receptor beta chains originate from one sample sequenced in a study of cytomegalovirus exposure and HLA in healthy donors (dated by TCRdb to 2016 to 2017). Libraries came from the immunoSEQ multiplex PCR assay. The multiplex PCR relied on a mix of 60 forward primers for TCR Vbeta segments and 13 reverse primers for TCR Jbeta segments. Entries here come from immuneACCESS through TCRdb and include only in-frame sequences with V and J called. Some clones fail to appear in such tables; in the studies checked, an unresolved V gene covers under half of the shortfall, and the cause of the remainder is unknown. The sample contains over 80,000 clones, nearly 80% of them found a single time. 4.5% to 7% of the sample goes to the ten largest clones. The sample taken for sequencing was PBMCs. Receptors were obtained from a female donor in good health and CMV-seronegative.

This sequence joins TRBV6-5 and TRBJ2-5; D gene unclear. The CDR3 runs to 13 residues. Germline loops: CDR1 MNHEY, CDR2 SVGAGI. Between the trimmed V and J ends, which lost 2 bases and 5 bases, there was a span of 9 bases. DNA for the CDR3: TGTGCCAGCAGTTACCCTGCCGGGGAGACCCAGTACTTC. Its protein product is CASSYPAGETQYF.

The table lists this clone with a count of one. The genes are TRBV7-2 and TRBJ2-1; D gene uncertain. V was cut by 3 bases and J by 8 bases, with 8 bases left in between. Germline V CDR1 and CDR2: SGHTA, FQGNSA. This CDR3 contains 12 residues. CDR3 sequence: CASSFDSYEQFF. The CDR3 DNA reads TGTGCCAGCAGCTTCGACTCTTATGAGCAGTTCTTC.

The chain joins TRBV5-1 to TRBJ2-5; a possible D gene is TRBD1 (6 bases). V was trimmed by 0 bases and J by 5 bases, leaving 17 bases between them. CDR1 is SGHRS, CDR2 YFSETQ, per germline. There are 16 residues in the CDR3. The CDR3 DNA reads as TGCGCCAGCAGCTTGGGGGACACTAGGATGGGGGAGACCCAGTACTTC. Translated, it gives CASSLGDTRMGETQYF.

The CDR3 protein is CASSYNRAGSTDTQYF. DNA for the CDR3: TGTGCCAGCAGCTACAACCGGGCGGGGTCCACAGATACGCAGTATTTT. The genes are TRBV5-4 and TRBJ2-3, with a weak D call TRBD2 (6 bases). This CDR3 has 16 residues. Germline V gene data show CDR1 as SGHNT and CDR2 as YYREEE (reference sequence). Trimming removed 3 bases at V and 2 bases at J, with 16 bases between.

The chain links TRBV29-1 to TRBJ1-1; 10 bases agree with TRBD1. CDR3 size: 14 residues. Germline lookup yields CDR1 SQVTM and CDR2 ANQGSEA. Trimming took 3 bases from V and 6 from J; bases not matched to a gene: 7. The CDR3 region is CSVDLTGGASEAFF. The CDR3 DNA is TGCAGCGTTGACTTGACAGGGGGCGCGTCTGAAGCTTTCTTT.

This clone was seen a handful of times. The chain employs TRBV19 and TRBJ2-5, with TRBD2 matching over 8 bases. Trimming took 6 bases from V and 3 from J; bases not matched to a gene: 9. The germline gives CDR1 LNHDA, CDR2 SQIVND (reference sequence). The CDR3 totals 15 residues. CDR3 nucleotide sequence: TGTGCCAGTAGAGACTACCGGGGGGGGAAAGAGACCCAGTACTTC. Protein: CASRDYRGGKETQYF.

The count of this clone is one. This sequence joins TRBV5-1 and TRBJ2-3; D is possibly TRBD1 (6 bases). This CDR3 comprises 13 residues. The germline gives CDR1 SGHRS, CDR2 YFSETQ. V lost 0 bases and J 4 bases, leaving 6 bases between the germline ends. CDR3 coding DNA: TGCGCCAGCAGCTTGGCAGGGGCAGATACGCAGTATTTT. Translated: CASSLAGADTQYF.

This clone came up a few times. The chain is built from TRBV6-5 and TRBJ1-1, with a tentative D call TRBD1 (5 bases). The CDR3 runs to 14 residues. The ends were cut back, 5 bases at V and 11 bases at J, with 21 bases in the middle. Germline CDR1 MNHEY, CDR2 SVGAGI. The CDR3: CASSRYPRVVNAFF. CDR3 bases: TGTGCCAGCAGTCGATACCCCAGGGTAGTGAATGCTTTCTTT.

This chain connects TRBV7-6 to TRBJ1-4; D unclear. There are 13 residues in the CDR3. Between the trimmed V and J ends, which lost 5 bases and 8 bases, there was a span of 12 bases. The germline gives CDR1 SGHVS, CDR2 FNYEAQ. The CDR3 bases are TGTGCCAGCAGCCCCCGAAGCGAGGAAAAACTGTTTTTT. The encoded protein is CASSPRSEEKLFF.

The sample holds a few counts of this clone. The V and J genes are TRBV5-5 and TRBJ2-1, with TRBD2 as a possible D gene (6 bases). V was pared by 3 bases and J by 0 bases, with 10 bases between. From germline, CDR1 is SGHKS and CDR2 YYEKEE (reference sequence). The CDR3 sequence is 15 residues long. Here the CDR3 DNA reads TGTGCCAGCAGCTGGGTAGCGGCCTCCTACAATGAGCAGTTCTTC. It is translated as CASSWVAASYNEQFF.

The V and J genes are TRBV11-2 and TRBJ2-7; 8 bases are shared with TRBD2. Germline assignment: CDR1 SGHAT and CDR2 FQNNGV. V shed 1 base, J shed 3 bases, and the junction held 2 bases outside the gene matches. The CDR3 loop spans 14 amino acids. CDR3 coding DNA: TGTGCCAGCAGCTTAGTTAGCGGGGACTACGAGCAGTACTTC. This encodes CASSLVSGDYEQYF.

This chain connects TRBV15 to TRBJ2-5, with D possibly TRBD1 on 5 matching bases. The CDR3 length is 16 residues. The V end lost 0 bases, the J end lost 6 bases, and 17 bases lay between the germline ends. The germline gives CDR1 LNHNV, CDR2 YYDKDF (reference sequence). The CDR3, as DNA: TGTGCCACCAGCAGAGACTTACAGGAACTTTGGAAGACCCAGTACTTC. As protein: CATSRDLQELWKTQYF. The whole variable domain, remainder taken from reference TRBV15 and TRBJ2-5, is DAMVIQNPRYQVTQFGKPVTLSCSQTLNHNVMYWYQQKSSQAPKLLFHYYDKDFNNEADTPDNFQSRRPNTSFCFLDIRSPGLGDTAMYLCATSRDLQELWKTQYFGPGTRLLVL.

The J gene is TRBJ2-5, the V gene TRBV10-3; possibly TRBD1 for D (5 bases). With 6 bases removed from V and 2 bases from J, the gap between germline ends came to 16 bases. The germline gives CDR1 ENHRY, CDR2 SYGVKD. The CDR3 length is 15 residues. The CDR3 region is CAISDVTRGQETQYF. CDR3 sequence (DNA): TGTGCCATCAGCGACGTAACAAGGGGTCAAGAGACCCAGTACTTC.

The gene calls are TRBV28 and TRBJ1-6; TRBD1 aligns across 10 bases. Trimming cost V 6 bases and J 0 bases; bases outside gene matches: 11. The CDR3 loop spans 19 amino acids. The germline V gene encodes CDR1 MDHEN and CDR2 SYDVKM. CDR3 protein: CASRLAGQGQSSYNSPLHF. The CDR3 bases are TGTGCCAGCAGACTGGCGGGACAGGGGCAAAGCTCCTATAATTCACCCCTCCACTTT.

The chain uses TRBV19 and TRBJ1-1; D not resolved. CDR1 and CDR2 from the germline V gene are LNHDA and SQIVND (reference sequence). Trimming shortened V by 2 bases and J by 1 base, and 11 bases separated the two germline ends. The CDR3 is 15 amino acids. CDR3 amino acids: CASSISGVGNTEAFF. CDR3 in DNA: TGTGCCAGTAGTATATCGGGTGTCGGGAACACTGAAGCTTTCTTT.

CDR3 sequence reads: CASTSSSYNSPLHF. The CDR3 DNA follows: TGTGCCAGCACCTCTAGCTCCTATAATTCACCCCTCCACTTT. V usage is TRBV28 and J usage is TRBJ1-6; D gene unclear. Per the germline V gene, CDR1 is MDHEN and CDR2 is SYDVKM. The CDR3 covers 14 residues. Trimming removed 7 bases from V and 0 bases from J, with 7 bases in between.

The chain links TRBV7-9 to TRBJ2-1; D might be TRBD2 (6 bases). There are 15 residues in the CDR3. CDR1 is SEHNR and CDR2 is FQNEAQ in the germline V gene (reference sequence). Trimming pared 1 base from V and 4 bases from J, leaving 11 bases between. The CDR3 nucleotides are TGTGCCAGCAGCTTAGGTGTGGGGGGATACAATGAGCAGTTCTTC. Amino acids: CASSLGVGGYNEQFF.

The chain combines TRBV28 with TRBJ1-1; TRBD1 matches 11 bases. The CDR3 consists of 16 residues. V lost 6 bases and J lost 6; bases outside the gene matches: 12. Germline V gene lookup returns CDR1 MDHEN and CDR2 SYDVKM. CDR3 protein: CASSLEDRGLLAEAFF. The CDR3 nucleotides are TGTGCCAGCAGCCTTGAGGACAGGGGGCTGTTGGCTGAAGCTTTCTTT.

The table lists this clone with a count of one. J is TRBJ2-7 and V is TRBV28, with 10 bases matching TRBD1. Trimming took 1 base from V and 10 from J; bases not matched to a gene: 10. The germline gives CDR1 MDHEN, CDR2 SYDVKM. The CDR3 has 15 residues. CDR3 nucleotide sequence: TGTGCCAGCAGTTTATCGGACAGGGGGGTTAGTTCTCAGTACTTC. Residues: CASSLSDRGVSSQYF.

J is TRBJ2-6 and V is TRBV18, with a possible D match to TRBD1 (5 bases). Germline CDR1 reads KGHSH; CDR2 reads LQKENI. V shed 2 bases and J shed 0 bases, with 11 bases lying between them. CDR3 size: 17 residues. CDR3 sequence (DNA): TGTGCCAGCTCACCAGACAGAAGCTCCTCTGGGGCCAACGTCCTGACTTTC. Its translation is CASSPDRSSSGANVLTF.

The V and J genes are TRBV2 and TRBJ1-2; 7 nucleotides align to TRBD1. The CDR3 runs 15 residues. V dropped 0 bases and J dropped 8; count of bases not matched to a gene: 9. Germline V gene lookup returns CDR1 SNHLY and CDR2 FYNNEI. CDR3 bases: TGTGCCAGCAGTGAAGCGTTAAGAGGGGGCCAGGGCTACACCTTC. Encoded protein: CASSEALRGGQGYTF.

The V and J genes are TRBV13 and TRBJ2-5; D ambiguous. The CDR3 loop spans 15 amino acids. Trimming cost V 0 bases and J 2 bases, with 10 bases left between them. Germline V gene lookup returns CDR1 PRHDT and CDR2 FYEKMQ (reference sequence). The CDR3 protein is CASSLGGQLQETQYF. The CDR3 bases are TGTGCCAGCAGCTTAGGTGGGCAGCTGCAAGAGACCCAGTACTTC.

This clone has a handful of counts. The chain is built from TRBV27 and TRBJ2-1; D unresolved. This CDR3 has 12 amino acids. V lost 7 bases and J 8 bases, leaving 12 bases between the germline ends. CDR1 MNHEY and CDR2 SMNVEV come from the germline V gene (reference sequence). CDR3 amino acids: CASITPGYEQFF. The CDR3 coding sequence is TGTGCCAGCATCACCCCCGGGTATGAGCAGTTCTTC.

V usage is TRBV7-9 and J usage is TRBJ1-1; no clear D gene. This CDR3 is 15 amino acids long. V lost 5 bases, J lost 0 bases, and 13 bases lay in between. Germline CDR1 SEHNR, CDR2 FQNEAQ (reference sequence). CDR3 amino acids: CASSPSPSVNTEAFF. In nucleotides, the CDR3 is TGTGCCAGCAGCCCCTCGCCTAGCGTGAACACTGAAGCTTTCTTT.

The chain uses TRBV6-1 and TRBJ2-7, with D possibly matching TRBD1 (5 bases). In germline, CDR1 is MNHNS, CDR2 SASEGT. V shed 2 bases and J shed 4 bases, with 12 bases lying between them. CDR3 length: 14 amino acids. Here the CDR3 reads CASSESARAYEQYF. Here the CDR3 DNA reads TGTGCCAGCAGTGAATCGGCCAGGGCTTACGAGCAGTACTTC.

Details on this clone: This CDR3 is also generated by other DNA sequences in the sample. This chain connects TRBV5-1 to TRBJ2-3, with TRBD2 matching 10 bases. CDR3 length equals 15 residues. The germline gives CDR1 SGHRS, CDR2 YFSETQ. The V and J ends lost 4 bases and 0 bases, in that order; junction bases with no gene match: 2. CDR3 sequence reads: CASSLAGASTDTQYF. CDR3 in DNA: TGCGCCAGCAGCCTAGCGGGGGCCAGCACAGATACGCAGTATTTT.

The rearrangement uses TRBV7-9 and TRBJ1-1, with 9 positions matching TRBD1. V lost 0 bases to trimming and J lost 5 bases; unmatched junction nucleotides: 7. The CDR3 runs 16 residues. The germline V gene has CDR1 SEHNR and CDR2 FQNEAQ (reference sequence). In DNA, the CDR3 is TGTGCCAGCAGCTTAGCGGGGGGGACAGGGCCAACTGAAGCTTTCTTT. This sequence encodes CASSLAGGTGPTEAFF.

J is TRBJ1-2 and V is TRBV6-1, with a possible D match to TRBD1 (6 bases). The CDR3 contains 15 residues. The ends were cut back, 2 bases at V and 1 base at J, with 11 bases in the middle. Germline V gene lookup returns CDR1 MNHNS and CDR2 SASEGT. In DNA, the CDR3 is TGTGCCAGCAGTGAAACAGGGATCAGTAACTATGGCTACACCTTC. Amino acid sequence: CASSETGISNYGYTF.

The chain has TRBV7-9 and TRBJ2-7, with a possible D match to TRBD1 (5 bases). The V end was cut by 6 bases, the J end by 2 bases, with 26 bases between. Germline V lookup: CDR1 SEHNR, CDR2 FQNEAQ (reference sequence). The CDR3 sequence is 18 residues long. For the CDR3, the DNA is TGTGCCAGCAGTTATGACCCAAGGTCTAAAAAGGGGCCCTACGAGCAGTACTTC. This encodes CASSYDPRSKKGPYEQYF.

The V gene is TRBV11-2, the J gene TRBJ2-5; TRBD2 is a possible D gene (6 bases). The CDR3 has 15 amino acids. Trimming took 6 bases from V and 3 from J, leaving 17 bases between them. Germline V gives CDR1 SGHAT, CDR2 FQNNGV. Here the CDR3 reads CASSLNTAGKETQYF. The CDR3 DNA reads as TGTGCCAGCAGTTTAAACACGGCGGGGAAAGAGACCCAGTACTTC.

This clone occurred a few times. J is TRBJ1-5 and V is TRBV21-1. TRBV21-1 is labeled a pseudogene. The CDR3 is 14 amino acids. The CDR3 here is CASSKRVGNQPQHF. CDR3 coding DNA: TGTGCCAGCAGCAAGCGGGTTGGGAATCAGCCCCAGCATTTT.

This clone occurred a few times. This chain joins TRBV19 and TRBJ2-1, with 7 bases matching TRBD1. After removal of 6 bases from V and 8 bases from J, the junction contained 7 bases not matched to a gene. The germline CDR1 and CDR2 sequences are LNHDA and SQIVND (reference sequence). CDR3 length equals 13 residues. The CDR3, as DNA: TGTGCCAGTAGCCCGACAGGGAGCGATGAGCAGTTCTTC. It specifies CASSPTGSDEQFF.